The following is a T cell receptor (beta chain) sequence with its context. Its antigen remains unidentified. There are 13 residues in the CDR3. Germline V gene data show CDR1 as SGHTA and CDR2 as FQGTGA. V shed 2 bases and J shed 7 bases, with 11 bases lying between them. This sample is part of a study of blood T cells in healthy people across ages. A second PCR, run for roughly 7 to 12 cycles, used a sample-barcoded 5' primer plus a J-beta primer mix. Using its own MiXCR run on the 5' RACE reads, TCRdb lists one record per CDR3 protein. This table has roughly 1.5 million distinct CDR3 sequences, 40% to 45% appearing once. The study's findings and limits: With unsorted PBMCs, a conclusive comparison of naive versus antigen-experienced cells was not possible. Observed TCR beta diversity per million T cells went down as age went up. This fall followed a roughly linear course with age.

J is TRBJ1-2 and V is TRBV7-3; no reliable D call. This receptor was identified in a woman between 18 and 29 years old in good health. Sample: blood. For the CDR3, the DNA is TGTGCCAGCAGCTTAGATGGGAAGGTTGGCTACACCTTC. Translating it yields CASSLDGKVGYTF.